This is a list of T cell receptor beta chains from one sample in a study of vaccination and CD4 T cells after COVID-19. TCRdb fed the PCR reads into MiXCR, producing one record per CDR3 protein. The sample holds 9,400 or so distinct CDR3 sequences, 45% to 50% seen once. These receptors' antigens are unknown. Specimen: CD4+ T cells from blood, cultured in vitro. The source of these receptors is a human donor who had recovered from COVID-19. The CDR3 runs from the conserved cysteine through the conserved F or W. A D gene is named only where the DNA matches it firmly. The size field is filled for only some rows; it gives once, few, many or a size class.

v_gene: TRBV12-3/TRBV12-4
abundance: .
j_gene: TRBJ2-3
d_gene: .
CDR3aa: CASSPAHATDTQYF
CDR3nt: TGTGCCAGCAGTCCCGCCCACGCCACAGATACGCAGTATTTT

v_gene: TRBV25-1
abundance: .
j_gene: TRBJ1-1
d_gene: .
CDR3aa: CASSEPQASWCTEAFF
CDR3nt: TGTGCCAGCAGTGAGCCACAGGCATCTTGGTGCACTGAAGCTTTCTTT

v_gene: TRBV27
abundance: few
j_gene: TRBJ1-2
d_gene: TRBD1
CDR3aa: CASSILGTGANGYTF
CDR3nt: TGTGCCAGCAGTATACTGGGGACAGGGGCGAATGGCTACACCTTC

v_gene: TRBV7-9
abundance: .
j_gene: TRBJ1-5
d_gene: .
CDR3aa: CASSTGTGSNQPQHF
CDR3nt: TGTGCCAGCAGCACAGGGACGGGTAGCAATCAGCCCCAGCATTTT

v_gene: TRBV7-2
abundance: .
j_gene: TRBJ2-1
d_gene: .
CDR3aa: CASSFGGGIAYNEQFF
CDR3nt: TGTGCCAGCAGCTTCGGTGGGGGCATCGCCTACAATGAGCAGTTCTTC

v_gene: TRBV20-1
abundance: .
j_gene: TRBJ1-2
d_gene: .
CDR3aa: CSAYTRTPPNYGYTF
CDR3nt: TGCAGTGCTTACACCAGGACACCACCTAACTATGGCTACACCTTC

v_gene: TRBV6-1
abundance: .
j_gene: TRBJ2-7
d_gene: .
CDR3aa: CASRLAATYEQYF
CDR3nt: TGTGCCAGCAGGTTAGCGGCAACCTACGAGCAGTACTTC

v_gene: TRBV7-2
abundance: .
j_gene: TRBJ1-1
d_gene: .
CDR3aa: CASSLAPRVTEAFF
CDR3nt: TGTGCCAGCAGCTTAGCCCCCCGGGTCACTGAAGCTTTCTTT

v_gene: TRBV5-1
abundance: once
j_gene: TRBJ1-2
d_gene: .
CDR3aa: CASSYGGGINYGYTF
CDR3nt: TGCGCCAGCAGCTATGGGGGGGGCATAAACTATGGCTACACCTTC

v_gene: TRBV7-9
abundance: few
j_gene: TRBJ1-2
d_gene: TRBD1
CDR3aa: CASSPNGQGTGYTF
CDR3nt: TGTGCCAGCAGCCCCAACGGACAGGGGACTGGCTACACCTTC

v_gene: TRBV2
abundance: .
j_gene: TRBJ2-5
d_gene: TRBD2
CDR3aa: CASSEGGLAGARETQYF
CDR3nt: TGTGCTAGCAGTGAAGGCGGACTAGCGGGTGCCCGGGAGACCCAGTACTTC

v_gene: TRBV30
abundance: .
j_gene: TRBJ2-3
d_gene: .
CDR3aa: CAWSTGGQTDTQYF
CDR3nt: TGTGCCTGGAGTACGGGAGGACAGACAGATACGCAGTATTTT

v_gene: TRBV6-2/TRBV6-3
abundance: .
j_gene: TRBJ2-3
d_gene: .
CDR3aa: CASKLIGRHQADTQYF
CDR3nt: TGTGCCAGCAAGCTAATAGGACGTCACCAGGCAGATACGCAGTATTTT

v_gene: TRBV19
abundance: .
j_gene: TRBJ1-1
d_gene: TRBD1
CDR3aa: CASSRQGMNTEAFF
CDR3nt: TGTGCCAGTAGTAGACAGGGTATGAACACTGAAGCTTTCTTT

v_gene: TRBV29-1
abundance: .
j_gene: TRBJ1-2
d_gene: .
CDR3aa: CSALESGYTF
CDR3nt: TGCAGCGCTTTAGAAAGCGGCTACACCTTC

v_gene: TRBV25-1
abundance: .
j_gene: TRBJ1-6
d_gene: TRBD1
CDR3aa: CASRGGQAVYNSPLHF
CDR3nt: TGTGCCAGCAGGGGGGGACAGGCCGTGTATAATTCACCCCTCCACTTT

v_gene: TRBV24-1
abundance: .
j_gene: TRBJ2-7
d_gene: TRBD2
CDR3aa: CATSAGTSGLYEQYF
CDR3nt: TGTGCCACCAGTGCCGGGACTAGCGGCCTTTACGAGCAGTACTTC

v_gene: TRBV12-3/TRBV12-4
abundance: .
j_gene: TRBJ1-2
d_gene: .
CDR3aa: CASSKRGKEHYGYTF
CDR3nt: TGTGCCAGCAGCAAGAGAGGGAAGGAACACTATGGCTACACCTTC

v_gene: TRBV12-5
abundance: .
j_gene: TRBJ1-6
d_gene: TRBD1
CDR3aa: CASGLGDSNSPLHF
CDR3nt: TGTGCTAGTGGTTTGGGGGACAGTAATTCACCCCTCCACTTT

v_gene: TRBV25-1
abundance: .
j_gene: TRBJ2-1
d_gene: .
CDR3aa: CASKASGASGDNEQFF
CDR3nt: TGTGCCAGCAAGGCCTCAGGAGCGTCGGGCGACAATGAGCAGTTCTTC

v_gene: TRBV6-1
abundance: .
j_gene: TRBJ1-1
d_gene: .
CDR3aa: CASSREGGGTEAFF
CDR3nt: TGTGCCAGCAGCCGAGAAGGGGGAGGGACTGAAGCTTTCTTT

v_gene: TRBV20-1
abundance: .
j_gene: TRBJ1-2
d_gene: .
CDR3aa: CSARNEYNYGYTF
CDR3nt: TGCAGTGCTAGAAACGAATATAACTATGGCTACACCTTC

v_gene: TRBV6-1
abundance: few
j_gene: TRBJ1-2
d_gene: .
CDR3aa: CASSAELGRVNYGYTF
CDR3nt: TGTGCCAGCAGTGCGGAACTCGGCAGAGTAAACTATGGCTACACCTTC

v_gene: TRBV7-3
abundance: .
j_gene: TRBJ1-3
d_gene: TRBD1
CDR3aa: CASSPDPGQAAGNTIYF
CDR3nt: TGTGCCAGCAGCCCAGATCCGGGACAGGCTGCTGGAAACACCATATATTTT

v_gene: TRBV4-1
abundance: few
j_gene: TRBJ1-1
d_gene: .
CDR3aa: CASSQDGRTEAFF
CDR3nt: TGCGCCAGCAGCCAAGACGGACGGACTGAAGCTTTCTTT

v_gene: TRBV15
abundance: .
j_gene: TRBJ2-3
d_gene: .
CDR3aa: CATSRGMAGATDTQYF
CDR3nt: TGTGCCACCAGCAGAGGAATGGCGGGTGCTACAGATACGCAGTATTTT

v_gene: TRBV5-6
abundance: .
j_gene: TRBJ2-2
d_gene: .
CDR3aa: CASGLQFTGELFF
CDR3nt: TGTGCCAGCGGCTTGCAGTTCACCGGGGAGCTGTTTTTT

v_gene: TRBV7-2
abundance: few
j_gene: TRBJ2-2
d_gene: TRBD2
CDR3aa: CASSLGGRAELTGELFF
CDR3nt: TGTGCCAGCAGCTTAGGCGGGAGGGCCGAGCTCACCGGGGAGCTGTTTTTT

v_gene: TRBV6-1
abundance: .
j_gene: TRBJ2-1
d_gene: .
CDR3aa: CASSESSLAAESYNEQFF
CDR3nt: TGTGCCAGCAGTGAATCATCGTTGGCGGCAGAGTCCTACAATGAGCAGTTCTTC

v_gene: TRBV6-5
abundance: .
j_gene: TRBJ2-1
d_gene: TRBD1
CDR3aa: CASSYSWTGQREQFF
CDR3nt: TGTGCCAGCAGTTACTCGTGGACAGGGCAAAGAGAGCAGTTCTTC

v_gene: TRBV6-1
abundance: few
j_gene: TRBJ1-2
d_gene: .
CDR3aa: CASRTSGANYGYTF
CDR3nt: TGTGCCAGCAGGACTAGTGGGGCTAACTATGGCTACACCTTC

v_gene: TRBV10-1
abundance: .
j_gene: TRBJ1-2
d_gene: .
CDR3aa: CASSPDRNYGYTF
CDR3nt: TGCGCCAGCAGCCCAGACCGTAACTATGGCTACACCTTC

v_gene: TRBV6-1
abundance: .
j_gene: TRBJ1-5
d_gene: .
CDR3aa: CASTLTQRGGGKPQHF
CDR3nt: TGTGCCAGCACCCTCACTCAGAGAGGAGGGGGTAAGCCCCAGCATTTT

v_gene: TRBV14
abundance: .
j_gene: TRBJ1-1
d_gene: .
CDR3aa: CASSQVTVNTEAFF
CDR3nt: TGTGCCAGCAGCCAAGTGACGGTGAACACTGAAGCTTTCTTT

v_gene: TRBV6-1
abundance: few
j_gene: TRBJ2-3
d_gene: TRBD1
CDR3aa: CASSKDRGRNTQYF
CDR3nt: TGTGCCAGCAGTAAGGACAGGGGTAGGAATACGCAGTATTTT

v_gene: TRBV19
abundance: few
j_gene: TRBJ1-5
d_gene: TRBD1
CDR3aa: CASRADRGDQPQHF
CDR3nt: TGTGCCAGTAGGGCGGACAGGGGGGATCAGCCCCAGCATTTT

v_gene: TRBV5-1
abundance: .
j_gene: TRBJ1-1
d_gene: .
CDR3aa: CASSRGPNTEAFF
CDR3nt: TGCGCCAGCAGTCGAGGACCGAACACTGAAGCTTTCTTT

v_gene: TRBV6-1
abundance: few
j_gene: TRBJ2-7
d_gene: TRBD2
CDR3aa: CASRVAGGPGEQYF
CDR3nt: TGTGCCAGCAGAGTAGCGGGGGGGCCGGGGGAGCAGTACTTC

v_gene: TRBV2
abundance: .
j_gene: TRBJ1-1
d_gene: TRBD1
CDR3aa: CASGTGTAEAFF
CDR3nt: TGTGCCAGCGGGACCGGGACAGCTGAAGCTTTCTTT

v_gene: TRBV5-6
abundance: few
j_gene: TRBJ1-1
d_gene: TRBD1
CDR3aa: CASSLGPLGQMNTEAFF
CDR3nt: TGTGCCAGCAGCTTGGGTCCGTTGGGACAGATGAACACTGAAGCTTTCTTT

v_gene: TRBV15
abundance: few
j_gene: TRBJ2-3
d_gene: .
CDR3aa: CATSRDQDTQYF
CDR3nt: TGTGCCACCAGCAGAGATCAGGATACGCAGTATTTT

v_gene: TRBV7-8
abundance: few
j_gene: TRBJ1-1
d_gene: .
CDR3aa: CASSLVVDRREAFF
CDR3nt: TGTGCCAGCAGCTTAGTAGTTGACCGTAGGGAAGCTTTCTTT

v_gene: TRBV28
abundance: .
j_gene: TRBJ2-4
d_gene: .
CDR3aa: CASRDPSQGGYDKNIQYF
CDR3nt: TGTGCCAGCAGGGACCCTTCCCAGGGGGGTTATGACAAAAACATTCAGTACTTC

v_gene: TRBV28
abundance: .
j_gene: TRBJ1-2
d_gene: TRBD1
CDR3aa: CASSSWIGGAGYGYTF
CDR3nt: TGTGCCAGCAGTTCCTGGATAGGGGGCGCGGGCTATGGCTACACCTTC

v_gene: TRBV10-2
abundance: .
j_gene: TRBJ2-7
d_gene: .
CDR3aa: CASSDRGYSLYF
CDR3nt: TGCGCCAGCAGTGATAGGGGGTATTCGCTGTACTTC

v_gene: TRBV9
abundance: .
j_gene: TRBJ2-1
d_gene: .
CDR3aa: CASSVGDLRRYNNEQFF
CDR3nt: TGTGCCAGCAGCGTAGGGGACCTCCGGAGGTATAACAATGAGCAGTTCTTC

v_gene: TRBV5-1
abundance: .
j_gene: TRBJ2-1
d_gene: .
CDR3aa: CASSSAQGTGNEQFF
CDR3nt: TGCGCCAGCAGCTCTGCCCAGGGTACGGGGAATGAGCAGTTCTTC

v_gene: TRBV30
abundance: .
j_gene: TRBJ2-3
d_gene: .
CDR3aa: CAWSVRASDKDTQYF
CDR3nt: TGTGCCTGGAGTGTAAGGGCTAGCGATAAAGATACGCAGTATTTT

v_gene: TRBV27
abundance: .
j_gene: TRBJ2-7
d_gene: .
CDR3aa: CASSLKLGASYEQYF
CDR3nt: TGTGCCAGCAGTTTAAAACTGGGGGCATCCTACGAGCAGTACTTC

v_gene: TRBV19
abundance: .
j_gene: TRBJ1-2
d_gene: .
CDR3aa: CASNGLGNYGYTF
CDR3nt: TGTGCCAGTAATGGTTTGGGGAACTATGGCTACACCTTC

v_gene: TRBV6-2/TRBV6-3
abundance: .
j_gene: TRBJ1-6
d_gene: TRBD1
CDR3aa: CASSYGTGGPPLHF
CDR3nt: TGTGCCAGCAGTTACGGGACAGGGGGGCCGCCCCTCCACTTT

v_gene: TRBV7-3
abundance: .
j_gene: TRBJ1-1
d_gene: .
CDR3aa: CASSLKSASDTEAFF
CDR3nt: TGTGCCAGCAGCTTGAAATCGGCTTCGGACACTGAAGCTTTCTTT

v_gene: TRBV7-2
abundance: few
j_gene: TRBJ1-5
d_gene: .
CDR3aa: CASSPINRVDQPQHF
CDR3nt: TGTGCCAGCAGCCCCATAAACAGGGTGGATCAGCCCCAGCATTTT

v_gene: TRBV5-1
abundance: few
j_gene: TRBJ2-3
d_gene: TRBD2
CDR3aa: CASSLFPLASGGMTDTQYF
CDR3nt: TGCGCCAGCAGCTTGTTCCCATTGGCTAGCGGGGGGATGACAGATACGCAGTATTTT

v_gene: TRBV7-2
abundance: .
j_gene: TRBJ2-3
d_gene: .
CDR3aa: CASSFNIGTDTQYF
CDR3nt: TGTGCCAGCAGCTTCAACATCGGCACAGATACGCAGTATTTT

v_gene: TRBV27
abundance: .
j_gene: TRBJ1-2
d_gene: TRBD1
CDR3aa: CASRSTGEEGYTF
CDR3nt: TGTGCCAGCAGATCCACAGGGGAAGAGGGCTACACCTTC

v_gene: TRBV20-1
abundance: .
j_gene: TRBJ2-5
d_gene: .
CDR3aa: CSAPRWVGEETQYF
CDR3nt: TGCAGTGCCCCCCGCTGGGTAGGGGAAGAGACCCAGTACTTC

v_gene: TRBV10-3
abundance: .
j_gene: TRBJ1-2
d_gene: .
CDR3aa: CAIRGEVGYGYTF
CDR3nt: TGTGCCATCAGGGGGGAAGTGGGCTATGGCTACACCTTC

v_gene: TRBV7-2
abundance: few
j_gene: TRBJ1-2
d_gene: .
CDR3aa: CASAPFAGEGYGYTF
CDR3nt: TGTGCCAGCGCCCCGTTTGCGGGGGAAGGCTATGGCTACACCTTC